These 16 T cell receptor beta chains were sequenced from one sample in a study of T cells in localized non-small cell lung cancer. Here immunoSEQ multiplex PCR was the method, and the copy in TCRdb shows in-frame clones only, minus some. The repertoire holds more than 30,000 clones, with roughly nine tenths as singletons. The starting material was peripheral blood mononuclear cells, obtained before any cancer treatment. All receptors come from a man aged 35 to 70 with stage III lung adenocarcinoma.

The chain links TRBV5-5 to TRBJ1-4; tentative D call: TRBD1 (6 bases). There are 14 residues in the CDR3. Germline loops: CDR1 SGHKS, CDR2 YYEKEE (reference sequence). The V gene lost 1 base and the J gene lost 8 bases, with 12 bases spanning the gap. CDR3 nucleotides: TGTGCCAGCAGCTTGACAGGGAGTCGCGAAAAACTGTTTTTT. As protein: CASSLTGSREKLFF. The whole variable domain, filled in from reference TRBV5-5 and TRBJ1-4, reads DAGVTQSPTHLIKTRGQQVTLRCSPISGHKSVSWYQQVLGQGPQFIFQYYEKEERGRGNFPDRFSARQFPNYSSELNVNALLLGDSALYLCASSLTGSREKLFFGSGTQLSVL.

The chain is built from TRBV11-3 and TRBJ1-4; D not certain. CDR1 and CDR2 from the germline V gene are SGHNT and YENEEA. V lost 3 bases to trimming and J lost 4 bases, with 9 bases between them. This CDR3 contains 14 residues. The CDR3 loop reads CASSFGEFNEKLFF. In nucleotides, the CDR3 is TGTGCCAGCAGCTTTGGAGAATTTAATGAAAAACTGTTTTTT.

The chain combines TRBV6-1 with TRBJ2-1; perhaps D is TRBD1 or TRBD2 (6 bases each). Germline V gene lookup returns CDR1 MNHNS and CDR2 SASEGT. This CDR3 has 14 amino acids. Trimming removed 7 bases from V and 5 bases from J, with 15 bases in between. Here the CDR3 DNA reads TGTGCCAGCAAGTTACGGGGGCGTGACAATGAGCAGTTCTTC. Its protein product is CASKLRGRDNEQFF.

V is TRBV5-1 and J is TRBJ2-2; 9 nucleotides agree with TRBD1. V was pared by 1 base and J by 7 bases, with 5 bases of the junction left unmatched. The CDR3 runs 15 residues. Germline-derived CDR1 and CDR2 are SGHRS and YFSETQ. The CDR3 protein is CASSLMTGGVGELFF. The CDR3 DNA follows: TGCGCCAGCAGCTTGATGACAGGGGGAGTCGGGGAGCTGTTTTTT.

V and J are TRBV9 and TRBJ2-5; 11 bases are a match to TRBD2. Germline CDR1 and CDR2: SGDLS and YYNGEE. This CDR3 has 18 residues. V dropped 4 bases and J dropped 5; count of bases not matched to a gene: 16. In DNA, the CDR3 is TGTGCCAGCAGCCGAGGGCTAGCGGGGGGCCTGGCGTCGGAGACCCAGTACTTC. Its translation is CASSRGLAGGLASETQYF.

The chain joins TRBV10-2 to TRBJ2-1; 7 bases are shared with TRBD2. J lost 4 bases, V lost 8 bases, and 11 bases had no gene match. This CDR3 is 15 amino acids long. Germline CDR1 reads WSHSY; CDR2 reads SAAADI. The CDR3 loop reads CASRIAGDPYNEQFF. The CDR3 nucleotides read TGCGCCAGCCGCATCGCGGGGGACCCATACAATGAGCAGTTCTTC.

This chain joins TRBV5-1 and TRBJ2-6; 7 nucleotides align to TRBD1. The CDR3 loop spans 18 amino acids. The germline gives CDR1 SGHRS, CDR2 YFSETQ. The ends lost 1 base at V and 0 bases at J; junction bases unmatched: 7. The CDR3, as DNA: TGCGCCAGCAGCTTGTCGTACAGGGGAAGCTCTGGGGCCAACGTCCTGACTTTC. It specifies CASSLSYRGSSGANVLTF.

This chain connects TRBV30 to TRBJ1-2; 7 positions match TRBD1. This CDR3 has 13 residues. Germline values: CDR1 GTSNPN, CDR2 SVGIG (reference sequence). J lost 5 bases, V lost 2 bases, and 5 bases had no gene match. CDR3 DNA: TGTGCCTGGAGTTCACAGGGGCGGTATGGCTACACCTTC. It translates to CAWSSQGRYGYTF.

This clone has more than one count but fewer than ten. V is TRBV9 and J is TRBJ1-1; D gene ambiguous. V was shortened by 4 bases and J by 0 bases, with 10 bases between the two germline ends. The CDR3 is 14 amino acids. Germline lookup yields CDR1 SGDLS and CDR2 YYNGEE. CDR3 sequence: CASSQNTLNTEAFF. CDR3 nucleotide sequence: TGTGCCAGCAGCCAAAATACATTGAACACTGAAGCTTTCTTT.

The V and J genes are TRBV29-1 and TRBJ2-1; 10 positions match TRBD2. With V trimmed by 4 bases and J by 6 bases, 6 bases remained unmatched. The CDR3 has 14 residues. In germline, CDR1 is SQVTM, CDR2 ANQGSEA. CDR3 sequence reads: CSVGRSGGANEQFF. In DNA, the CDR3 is TGCAGCGTTGGAAGGAGCGGGGGGGCCAATGAGCAGTTCTTC.

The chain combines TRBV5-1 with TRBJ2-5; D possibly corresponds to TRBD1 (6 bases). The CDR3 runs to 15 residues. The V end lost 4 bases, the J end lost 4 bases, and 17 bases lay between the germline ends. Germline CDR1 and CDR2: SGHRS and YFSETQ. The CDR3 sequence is CASSLQGRGGETQYF. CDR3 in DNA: TGCGCCAGCAGCCTCCAGGGCCGAGGGGGAGAGACCCAGTACTTC.

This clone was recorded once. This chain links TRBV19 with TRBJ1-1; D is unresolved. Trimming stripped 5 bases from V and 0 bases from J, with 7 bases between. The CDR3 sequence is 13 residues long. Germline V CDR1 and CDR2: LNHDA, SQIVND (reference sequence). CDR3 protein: CASSAALNTEAFF. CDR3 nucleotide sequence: TGTGCCAGTAGTGCAGCCTTGAACACTGAAGCTTTCTTT.

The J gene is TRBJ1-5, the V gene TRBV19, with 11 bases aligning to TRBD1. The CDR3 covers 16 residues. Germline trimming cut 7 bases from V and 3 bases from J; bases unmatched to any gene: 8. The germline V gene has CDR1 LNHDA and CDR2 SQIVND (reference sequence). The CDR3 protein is CASTDRDRGNNQPQHF. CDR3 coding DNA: TGTGCCAGTACCGACCGGGACAGGGGGAACAATCAGCCCCAGCATTTT.

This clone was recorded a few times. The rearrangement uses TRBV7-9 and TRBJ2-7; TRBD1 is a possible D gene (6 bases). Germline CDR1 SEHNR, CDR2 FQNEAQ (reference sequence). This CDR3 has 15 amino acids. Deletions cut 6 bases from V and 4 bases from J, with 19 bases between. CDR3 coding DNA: TGTGCCAGCAGTTACCCGGGACACCCAACATACGAGCAGTACTTC. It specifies CASSYPGHPTYEQYF.

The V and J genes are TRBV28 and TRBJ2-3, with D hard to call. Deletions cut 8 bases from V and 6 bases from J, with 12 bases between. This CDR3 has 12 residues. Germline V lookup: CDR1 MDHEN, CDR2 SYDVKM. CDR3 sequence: CASRTKVDTQYF. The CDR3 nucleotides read TGTGCCAGCCGAACAAAGGTTGATACGCAGTATTTT.

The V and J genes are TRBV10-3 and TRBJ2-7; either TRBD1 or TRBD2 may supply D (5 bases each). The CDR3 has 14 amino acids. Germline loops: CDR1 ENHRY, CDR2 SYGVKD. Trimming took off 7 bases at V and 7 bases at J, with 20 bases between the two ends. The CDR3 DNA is TGTGCCATCAAGCCGGGACGGGGAGAGGGGGAGCAGTACTTC. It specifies CAIKPGRGEGEQYF.